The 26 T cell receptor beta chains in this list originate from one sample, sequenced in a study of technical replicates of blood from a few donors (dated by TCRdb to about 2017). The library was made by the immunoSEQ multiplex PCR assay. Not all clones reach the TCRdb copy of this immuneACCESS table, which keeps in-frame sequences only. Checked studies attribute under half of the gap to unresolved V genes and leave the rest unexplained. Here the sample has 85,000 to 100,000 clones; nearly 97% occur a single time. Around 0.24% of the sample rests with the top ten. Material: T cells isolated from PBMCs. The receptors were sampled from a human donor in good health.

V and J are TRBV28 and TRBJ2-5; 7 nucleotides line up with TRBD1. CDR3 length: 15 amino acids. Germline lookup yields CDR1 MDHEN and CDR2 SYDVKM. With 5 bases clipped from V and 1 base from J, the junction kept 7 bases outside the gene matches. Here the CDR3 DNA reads TGTGCCAGCAGTCAAACAGGGGCCACCCAAGAGACCCAGTACTTC. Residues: CASSQTGATQETQYF.

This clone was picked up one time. The CDR3 bases are TGTGCCAGCAGCAAAGACCCAGCGGGGGACTATTACGAGCAGTACTTC. It encodes CASSKDPAGDYYEQYF. This chain uses TRBV21-1 with TRBJ2-7; the table's D call, TRBD2, was not checked against the DNA. TRBV21-1 is classified as a pseudogene. This CDR3 spans 16 amino acids.

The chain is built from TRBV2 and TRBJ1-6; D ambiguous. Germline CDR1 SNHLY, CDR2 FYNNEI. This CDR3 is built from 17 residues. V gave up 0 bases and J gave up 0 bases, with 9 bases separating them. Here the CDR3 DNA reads TGTGCCAGCAGTGAAGCTCAACCAGGCTCCTATAATTCACCCCTCCACTTT. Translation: CASSEAQPGSYNSPLHF.

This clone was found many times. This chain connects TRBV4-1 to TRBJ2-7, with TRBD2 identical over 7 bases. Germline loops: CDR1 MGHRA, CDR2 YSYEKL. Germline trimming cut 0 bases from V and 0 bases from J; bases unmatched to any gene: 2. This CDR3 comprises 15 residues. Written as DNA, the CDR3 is TGCGCCAGCAGCCAAGATGGGGGGGACTCCTACGAGCAGTACTTC. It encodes CASSQDGGDSYEQYF.

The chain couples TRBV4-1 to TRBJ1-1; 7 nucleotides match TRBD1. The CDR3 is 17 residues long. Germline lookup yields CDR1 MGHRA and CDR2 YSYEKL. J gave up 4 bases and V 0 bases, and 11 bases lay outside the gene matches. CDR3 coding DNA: TGCGCCAGCAGCCAAGAAGACCGGACAGGAGGTAGCACTGAAGCTTTCTTT. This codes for CASSQEDRTGGSTEAFF.

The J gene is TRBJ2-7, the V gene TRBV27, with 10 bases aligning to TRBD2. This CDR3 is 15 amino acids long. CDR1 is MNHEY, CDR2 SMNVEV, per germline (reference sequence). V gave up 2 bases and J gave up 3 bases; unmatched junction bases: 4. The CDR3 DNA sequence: TGTGCCAGCAGTTTAATAGCGGGAGGCTACTACGAGCAGTACTTC. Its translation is CASSLIAGGYYEQYF.

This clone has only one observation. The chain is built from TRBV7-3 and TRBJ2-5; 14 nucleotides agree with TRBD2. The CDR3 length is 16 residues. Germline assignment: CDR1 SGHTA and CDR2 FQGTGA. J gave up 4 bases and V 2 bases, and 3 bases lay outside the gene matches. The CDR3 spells CASSLGTSGGGETQYF. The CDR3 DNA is TGTGCCAGCAGCTTAGGGACTAGCGGGGGAGGAGAGACCCAGTACTTC.

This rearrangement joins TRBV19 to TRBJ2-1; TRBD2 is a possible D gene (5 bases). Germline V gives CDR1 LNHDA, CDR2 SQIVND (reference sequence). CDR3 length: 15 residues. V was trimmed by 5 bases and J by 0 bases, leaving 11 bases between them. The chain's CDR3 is CASSGRAGSYNEQFF. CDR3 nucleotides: TGTGCCAGTAGTGGCCGGGCGGGCTCCTACAATGAGCAGTTCTTC.

CDR3 bases: TGCGCCAGCAGCTTGTTCAGGGAAGGGCCCAAGTGGACCCAGTACTTC. Amino acid sequence: CASSLFREGPKWTQYF. J is TRBJ2-5 and V is TRBV5-1; the D gene is possibly TRBD1 (5 bases). This CDR3 region has 16 residues. CDR1 is SGHRS, CDR2 YFSETQ, per germline. Trimming left V 1 base short and J 7 bases short, with 20 bases between.

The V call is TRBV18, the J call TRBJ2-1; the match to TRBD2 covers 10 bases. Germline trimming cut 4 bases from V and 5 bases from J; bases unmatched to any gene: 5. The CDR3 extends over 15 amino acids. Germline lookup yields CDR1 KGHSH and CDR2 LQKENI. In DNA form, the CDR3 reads TGTGCCAGCTCACTTAGCGGGGGGCCAGACAATGAGCAGTTCTTC. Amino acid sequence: CASSLSGGPDNEQFF.

The CDR3 sequence is CASSYSIASGNQPQHF. For the CDR3, the DNA is TGTGCCAGCAGTTACTCGATCGCTAGTGGCAATCAGCCCCAGCATTTT. The chain joins TRBV6-5 to TRBJ1-5; D remains unclear. The CDR3 covers 16 residues. V lost 0 bases and J 2 bases, leaving 11 bases between the germline ends. CDR1 and CDR2 from the germline V gene are MNHEY and SVGAGI.

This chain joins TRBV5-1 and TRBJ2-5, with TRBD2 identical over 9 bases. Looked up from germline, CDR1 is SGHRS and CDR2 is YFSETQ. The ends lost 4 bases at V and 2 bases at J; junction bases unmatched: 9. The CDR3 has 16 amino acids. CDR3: CASSNLLAGQQETQYF. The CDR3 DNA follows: TGCGCCAGCAGCAATCTCCTAGCGGGGCAACAAGAGACCCAGTACTTC. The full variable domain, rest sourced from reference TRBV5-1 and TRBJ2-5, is KAGVTQTPRYLIKTRGQQVTLSCSPISGHRSVSWYQQTPGQGLQFLFEYFSETQRNKGNFPGRFSGRQFSNSRSEMNVSTLELGDSALYLCASSNLLAGQQETQYFGPGTRLLVL.

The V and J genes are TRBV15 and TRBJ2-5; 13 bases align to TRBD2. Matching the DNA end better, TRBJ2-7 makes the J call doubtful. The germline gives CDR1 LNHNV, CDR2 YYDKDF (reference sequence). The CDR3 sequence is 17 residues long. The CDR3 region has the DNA TGTGCCACCAGCAGAGAGAGACCCGGACTAGCGGGAGCCGAGCAGTACTTC. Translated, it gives CATSRERPGLAGAEQYF.

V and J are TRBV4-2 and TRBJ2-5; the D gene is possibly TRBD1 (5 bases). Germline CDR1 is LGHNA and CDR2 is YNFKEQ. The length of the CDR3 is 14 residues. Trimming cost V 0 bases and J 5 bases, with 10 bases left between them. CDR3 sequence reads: CASSQDWGSETQYF. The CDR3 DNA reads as TGTGCCAGCAGCCAAGATTGGGGCTCGGAGACCCAGTACTTC.

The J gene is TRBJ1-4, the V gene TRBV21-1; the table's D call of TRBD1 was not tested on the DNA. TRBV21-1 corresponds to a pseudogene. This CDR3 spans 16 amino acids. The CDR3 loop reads CASSKCNRGHYEKLFF. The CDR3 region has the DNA TGTGCCAGCAGCAAATGCAACAGGGGGCATTATGAAAAACTGTTTTTT.

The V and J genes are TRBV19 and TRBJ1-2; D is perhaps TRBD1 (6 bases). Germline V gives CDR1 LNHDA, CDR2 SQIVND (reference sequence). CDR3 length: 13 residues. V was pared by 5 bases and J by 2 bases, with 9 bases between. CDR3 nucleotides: TGTGCCAGTAGTGCGACAGGAAACTATGGCTACACCTTC. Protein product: CASSATGNYGYTF.

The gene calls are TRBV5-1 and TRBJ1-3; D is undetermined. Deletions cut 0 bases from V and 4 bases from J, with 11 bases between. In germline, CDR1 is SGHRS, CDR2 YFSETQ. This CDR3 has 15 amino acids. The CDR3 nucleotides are TGCGCCAGCAGCTTGGTTTCGTCGGAGGGAAACACCATATATTTT. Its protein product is CASSLVSSEGNTIYF.

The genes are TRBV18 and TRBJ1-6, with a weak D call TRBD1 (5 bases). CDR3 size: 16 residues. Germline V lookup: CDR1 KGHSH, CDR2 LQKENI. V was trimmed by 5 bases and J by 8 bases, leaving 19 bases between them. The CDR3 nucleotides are TGTGCCAGCTCATACGGTAGGGAGGGGTGGGATTCACCCCTCCACTTT. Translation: CASSYGREGWDSPLHF.

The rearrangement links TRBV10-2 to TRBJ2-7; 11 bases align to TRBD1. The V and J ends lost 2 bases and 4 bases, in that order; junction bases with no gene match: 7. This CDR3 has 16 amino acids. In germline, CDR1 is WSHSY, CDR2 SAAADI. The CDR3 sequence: CASSEGTGGSGYEQYF. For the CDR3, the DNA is TGCGCCAGCAGTGAGGGGACAGGGGGTAGTGGGTACGAGCAGTACTTC.

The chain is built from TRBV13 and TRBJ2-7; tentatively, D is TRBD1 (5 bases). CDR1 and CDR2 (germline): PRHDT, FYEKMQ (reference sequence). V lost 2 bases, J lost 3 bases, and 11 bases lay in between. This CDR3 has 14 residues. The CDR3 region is CASSLTGTHYEQYF. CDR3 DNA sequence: TGTGCCAGCAGCTTAACAGGTACACACTACGAGCAGTACTTC.

The CDR3 sequence: CASSAHRTTSGGPSYEQYF. For the CDR3, the DNA is TGCGCCAGCAGCGCCCACCGAACCACTAGCGGGGGACCCTCCTACGAGCAGTACTTC. The rearrangement links TRBV5-1 to TRBJ2-7; TRBD2 matches 11 bases. CDR1 is SGHRS and CDR2 is YFSETQ in the germline V gene. After removal of 4 bases from V and 0 bases from J, the junction contained 15 bases not matched to a gene. CDR3 length: 19 amino acids.

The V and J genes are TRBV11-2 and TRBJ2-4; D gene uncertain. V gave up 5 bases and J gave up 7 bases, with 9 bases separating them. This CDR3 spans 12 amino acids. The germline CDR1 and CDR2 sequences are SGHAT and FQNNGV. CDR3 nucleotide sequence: TGTGCCAGCAGCCGACCCGGGAACATTCAGTACTTC. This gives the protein CASSRPGNIQYF.

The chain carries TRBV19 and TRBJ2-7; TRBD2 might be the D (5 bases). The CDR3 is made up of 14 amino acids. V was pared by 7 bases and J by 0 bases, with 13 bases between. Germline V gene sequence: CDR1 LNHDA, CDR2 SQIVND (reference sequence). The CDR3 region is CASTPGTGSYEQYF. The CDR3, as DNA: TGTGCCAGTACCCCGGGAACGGGCTCCTACGAGCAGTACTTC.

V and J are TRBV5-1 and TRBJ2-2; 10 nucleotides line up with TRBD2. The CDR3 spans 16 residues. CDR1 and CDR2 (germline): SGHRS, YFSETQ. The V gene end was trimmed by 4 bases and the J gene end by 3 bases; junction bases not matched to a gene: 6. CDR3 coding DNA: TGCGCCAGCAGCCCGTGGACTAGCGGATACACCGGGGAGCTGTTTTTT. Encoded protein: CASSPWTSGYTGELFF.

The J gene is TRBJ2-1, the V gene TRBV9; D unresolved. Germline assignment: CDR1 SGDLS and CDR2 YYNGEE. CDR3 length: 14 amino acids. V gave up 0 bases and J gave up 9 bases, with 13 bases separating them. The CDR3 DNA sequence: TGTGCCAGCAGCGTAGATTCTCGGGTTAGTGAGCAGTTCTTC. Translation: CASSVDSRVSEQFF.

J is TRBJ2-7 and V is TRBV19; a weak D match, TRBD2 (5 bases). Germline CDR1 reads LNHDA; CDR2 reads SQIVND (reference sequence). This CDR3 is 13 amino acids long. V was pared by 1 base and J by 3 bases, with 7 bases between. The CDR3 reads CASSIGGIYEQYF. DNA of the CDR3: TGTGCCAGTAGTATAGGAGGGATCTACGAGCAGTACTTC.